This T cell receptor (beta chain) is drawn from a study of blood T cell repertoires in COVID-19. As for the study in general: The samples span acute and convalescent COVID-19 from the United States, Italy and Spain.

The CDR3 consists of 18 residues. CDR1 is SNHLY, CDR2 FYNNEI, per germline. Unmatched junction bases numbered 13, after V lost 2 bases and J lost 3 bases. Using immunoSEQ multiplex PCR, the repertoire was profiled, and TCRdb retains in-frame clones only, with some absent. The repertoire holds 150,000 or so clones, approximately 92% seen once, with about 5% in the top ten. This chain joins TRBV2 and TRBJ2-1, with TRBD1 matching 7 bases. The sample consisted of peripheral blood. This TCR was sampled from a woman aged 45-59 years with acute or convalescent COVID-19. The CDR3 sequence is CASSESLVVGGGYNEQFF. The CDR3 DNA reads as TGTGCCAGCAGTGAAAGTCTAGTAGTAGGGGGCGGCTACAATGAGCAGTTCTTC.